The source of this TCR beta chain is a study of CD8 T cells in ankylosing spondylitis. Study-wide points: In synovial fluid and blood from reactive arthritis, some motif variants were previously reported. A motif of 7 to 9 highly homologous TCR beta variants was seen as apparently characteristic of ankylosing spondylitis blood.

With 7 bases removed from V and 5 bases from J, the gap between germline ends came to 9 bases. The CDR3 covers 12 residues. Germline lookup yields CDR1 WSHSY and CDR2 SAAADI. Molecular-barcoded quantitative 5'-RACE produced these TCR beta libraries. From the 5' RACE reads, TCRdb called clonotypes with MiXCR, one entry per CDR3 protein. The data hold 100,000 to 150,000 distinct CDR3 sequences, with roughly 13% observed a single time. On this clonotype itself: As yet, its antigen is unknown.

Sequenced: blood, either unsorted or a sorted T cell fraction (not recorded which). The chain has TRBV10-2 and TRBJ1-5; a possible D gene is TRBD1 (6 bases). The TCR comes from a female donor with ankylosing spondylitis or in good health (not recorded which). The CDR3 sequence is CASKAGDQPQHF. DNA of the CDR3: TGCGCCAGCAAGGCAGGGGATCAGCCCCAGCATTTT.